This T cell receptor beta chain was observed in a study of blood T cell repertoires in COVID-19 (dated by TCRdb to 2020 to 2022). As for the study more broadly: Samples from collaborators originated in the United States, Italy and Spain and spanned both the acute and convalescent phases of COVID-19. The prospective study material was composed of cDNA or gDNA derived from T cells, B-cell-depleted T cells, or PBMCs. The dataset comprised deeply sampled blood TCRbeta repertoires from subjects exposed to, actively infected with, or recovered from COVID-19. The repertoires were released in a freely available public database intended as a resource for research on the immune response to SARS-CoV-2. Samples came from the ongoing ImmuneRACE study (first 160 participants) plus 1,254 subjects from 6 global collaborators. Nearly every sample came with metadata listing a de-identified subject ID, COVID-19 status, age in years and sex. Where available, HLA class I and class II types were taken from metadata supplied by the sample provider and were not determined by assay-based typing. General study outcomes and caveats: How much clinical and demographic metadata was included differed by source and by participant, and the metadata was provided uncurated.

The junction shows trimming of 8 bases on V and 8 bases on J, plus 19 bases between the germline ends. Counted from cysteine to phenylalanine, this CDR3 has 14 amino acids. CDR3 DNA is the only sequence kept; it has 42 bases, read in frame from the first base. CDR1 is given as MDHEN and CDR2 as SYDVKM, both from the germline V gene. The immunoSEQ Assay, a bias-controlled multiplex PCR, was used to amplify TCRbeta CDR3 regions from genomic DNA. Under the source paper's analysis protocol: Nucleated cell counts per sample were estimated from amplification of reference gene primers within the assay. Sequence reads were collapsed and filtered to measure the absolute abundance of every unique TCRbeta CDR3 rearrangement. Productive Simpson clonality was computed per sample as the square root of Simpson's diversity index over productive rearrangements. TCRdb took over this immuneACCESS table, retaining in-frame rearrangements with V and J assigned. Such tables are incomplete; in checked studies, under half of the missing clones stem from an unresolved V gene, and the remainder is unexplained. V and J calls and clone size come straight from that table; D and trimming were deduced from the DNA. For this sample there are under 350,000 clones; 80% to 95% appear just once. The ten biggest clones cover nearly 7% of the sample.

In Seattle, one collaborating source enrolled patients while the infection was active and tracked those patients longitudinally over the course of disease. The collaborating institutions used their own protocols to collect whole blood in K2EDTA tubes. For TCRbeta analysis, collaborators shipped samples in one of three forms: frozen whole blood, isolated PBMCs, or DNA extracted from either of those sample types. Concerning this clone itself: Its binding antigen is unknown. The input lacks base qualities; no much larger clone sits a single base away.

The rearranged segments are TRBV28 and TRBJ2-1, and possibly TRBD2, on 5 matching bases. Material for sequencing was peripheral blood. The receptor was derived from a woman aged 25 to 39 with COVID-19, enrolled during active disease. In nucleotide form, the sequence is TGTGCCAGCCGAGAGGGTCGGAATGGAGATGAGCAGTTCTTC. The resulting protein is CASREGRNGDEQFF.